The 5 T cell receptor beta chains reported below all come from one sample, sequenced in a study of T-cell reconstitution after alpha-beta-depleted transplantation in children. Construction of the TCRbeta library involved unique molecular identifiers. Using its own MiXCR run on the PCR reads, TCRdb lists one record per CDR3 protein. The repertoire includes around 580,000 distinct CDR3 sequences, about a quarter of them detected once, and about a third sits in the top ten. The sequences come from PBMCs, collected before TCRalphabeta/CD19-depleted stem cell transplant. These receptors were taken from a boy under two years old with Wiskott-Aldrich syndrome, due to receive a stem cell transplant.

The chain recombines TRBV5-1 with TRBJ2-2, with 9 bases identical to TRBD2. The germline gives CDR1 SGHRS, CDR2 YFSETQ. The CDR3 length is 15 residues. The trim removed 4 bases at V and 7 bases at J, leaving 8 bases unmatched. CDR3: CASSAGGPGIGELFF. The CDR3, as DNA: TGCGCCAGCAGCGCGGGAGGGCCTGGGATCGGGGAGCTGTTTTTT. Looking up the rest from reference TRBV5-1 and TRBJ2-2 gives the full variable domain: KAGVTQTPRYLIKTRGQQVTLSCSPISGHRSVSWYQQTPGQGLQFLFEYFSETQRNKGNFPGRFSGRQFSNSRSEMNVSTLELGDSALYLCASSAGGPGIGELFFGEGSRLTVL.

The V call is TRBV29-1, the J call TRBJ2-7; possible D gene TRBD1, 6 bases. Trimming left V 5 bases short and J 4 bases short, with 9 bases between. CDR1 and CDR2 from the germline V gene are SQVTM and ANQGSEA. This CDR3 is built from 11 residues. CDR3 nucleotides: TGCAGCGTTCTAGGACAGTACGAGCAGTACTTC. Translation gives CSVLGQYEQYF.

The rearrangement joins TRBV20-1 to TRBJ1-1; D is possibly TRBD1 (5 bases). This CDR3 comprises 12 residues. CDR1 is DFQATT and CDR2 is SNEGSKA in the germline V gene (reference sequence). Trimming cost V 3 bases and J 1 base, with 6 bases left between them. The CDR3 protein is CSASGANTEAFF. CDR3 nucleotide sequence: TGCAGTGCTAGTGGGGCGAACACTGAAGCTTTCTTT.

The chain combines TRBV20-1 with TRBJ2-3, with 13 positions matching TRBD2. CDR3 length: 16 amino acids. J lost 4 bases, V lost 6 bases, and 10 bases had no gene match. From germline, CDR1 is DFQATT and CDR2 SNEGSKA (reference sequence). This CDR3 reads CSAPALTSGRADTQYF. CDR3 in DNA: TGCAGTGCCCCGGCCTTAACTAGCGGGAGGGCAGATACGCAGTATTTT.

The table lists this clonotype with many counts. This chain links TRBV20-1 with TRBJ2-2; 7 nucleotides agree with TRBD2. There are 15 residues in the CDR3. Germline loops: CDR1 DFQATT, CDR2 SNEGSKA (reference sequence). Unmatched junction bases numbered 5, after V lost 1 base and J lost 3 bases. In DNA, the CDR3 is TGCAGTGCTAGAGTTAGTAGCGGGTACACCGGGGAGCTGTTTTTT. This encodes CSARVSSGYTGELFF.